This T cell receptor beta chain stems from a study of T cell changes during pregnancy in multiple sclerosis. Repertoires were generated with immunoSEQ multiplex PCR, while TCRdb's copy carries only in-frame clones and drops some. Seen here are fewer than 35,000 clones, about 90% observed once, and the top ten hold around 0.62%. The germline CDR1 and CDR2 sequences are ENHRY and SYGVKD. V gave up 6 bases and J gave up 0 bases; unmatched junction bases: 5. The CDR3 sequence is 14 residues long. Sequencing used CD4+ T cells from peripheral blood mononuclear cells, obtained in the third trimester of pregnancy. The clonotype originates from a female donor in good health, enrolled as a control in a pregnancy study. The chain combines TRBV10-3 with TRBJ2-7, with TRBD2 matching 7 bases. DNA of the CDR3: TGTGCCATCAGCCAAGCGGGAAGCTCCTACGAGCAGTACTTC. This sequence encodes CAISQAGSSYEQYF.